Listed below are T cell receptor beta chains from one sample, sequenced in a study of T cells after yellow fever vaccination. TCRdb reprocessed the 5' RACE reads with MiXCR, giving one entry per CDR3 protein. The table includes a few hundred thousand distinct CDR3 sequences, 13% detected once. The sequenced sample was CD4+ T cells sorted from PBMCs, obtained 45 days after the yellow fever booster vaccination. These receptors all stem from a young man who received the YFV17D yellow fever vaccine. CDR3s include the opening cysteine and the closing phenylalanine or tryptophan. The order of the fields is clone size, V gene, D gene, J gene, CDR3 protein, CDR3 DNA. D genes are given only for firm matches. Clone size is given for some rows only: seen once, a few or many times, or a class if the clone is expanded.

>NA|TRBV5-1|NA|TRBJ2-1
CASSLALNEQFF
TGCGCCAGCAGCTTGGCCTTGAATGAGCAGTTCTTC
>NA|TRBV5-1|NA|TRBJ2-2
CASSLGYGGNTGELFF
TGCGCCAGCAGCTTGGGATATGGGGGAAACACCGGGGAGCTGTTTTTT
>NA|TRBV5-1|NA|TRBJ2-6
CASSLGSPGANVLTF
TGCGCCAGCAGCTTGGGAAGTCCTGGGGCCAACGTCCTGACTTTC
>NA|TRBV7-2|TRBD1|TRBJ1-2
CASSGQGFLGYTF
TGTGCCAGCAGCGGACAGGGATTTCTTGGCTACACCTTC
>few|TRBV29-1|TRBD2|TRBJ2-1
CSVRTSGNNEQFF
TGCAGCGTTCGAACTAGCGGCAACAATGAGCAGTTCTTC
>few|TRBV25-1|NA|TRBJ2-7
CASSVRDHEQYF
TGTGCCAGCAGTGTCAGGGACCACGAGCAGTACTTC
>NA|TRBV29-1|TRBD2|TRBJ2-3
CSVEVPSGRADTQYF
TGCAGCGTTGAAGTCCCTAGCGGGAGGGCAGATACGCAGTATTTT
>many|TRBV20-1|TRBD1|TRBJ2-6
CSTRGSGANVLTF
TGCAGTACCAGGGGGTCTGGGGCCAACGTCCTGACTTTC
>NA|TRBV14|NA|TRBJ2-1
CASSQTRYEQFF
TGTGCCAGCAGCCAGACTCGATATGAGCAGTTCTTC
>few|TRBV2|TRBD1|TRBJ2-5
CASTRQGVGETQYF
TGTGCCAGCACAAGACAGGGGGTAGGAGAGACCCAGTACTTC
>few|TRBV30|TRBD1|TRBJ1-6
CAWTGTENSPLHF
TGTGCCTGGACCGGGACAGAAAATTCACCCCTCCACTTT
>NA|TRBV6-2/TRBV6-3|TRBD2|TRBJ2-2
CASSFGLAETNTGELFF
TGTGCCAGCAGTTTCGGACTAGCGGAGACGAACACCGGGGAGCTGTTTTTT
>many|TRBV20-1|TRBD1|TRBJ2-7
CSASRTGMNSYEQYF
TGCAGTGCTAGCAGGACAGGCATGAACTCCTACGAGCAGTACTTC
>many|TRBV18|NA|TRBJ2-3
CASSPGGTGDTQYF
TGTGCCAGCTCACCGGGCGGGACGGGAGATACGCAGTATTTT
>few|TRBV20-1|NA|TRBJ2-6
CSASSGPSGANVLTF
TGCAGTGCTAGTTCCGGCCCCTCTGGGGCCAACGTCCTGACTTTC
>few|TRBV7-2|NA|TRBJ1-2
CASSLDGGNYGYTF
TGTGCCAGCAGCTTAGACGGGGGGAACTATGGCTACACCTTC
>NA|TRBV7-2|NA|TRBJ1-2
CASSLGQGSNYGYTF
TGTGCCAGCAGCTTAGGGCAGGGGTCTAACTATGGCTACACCTTC
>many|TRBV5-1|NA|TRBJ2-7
CASSLAGGSAYEQYF
TGCGCCAGCAGCTTGGCCGGGGGCTCAGCCTACGAGCAGTACTTC
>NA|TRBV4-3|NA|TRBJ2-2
CASSQDPTRDTGELFF
TGCGCCAGCAGCCAAGATCCTACGAGGGACACCGGGGAGCTGTTTTTT
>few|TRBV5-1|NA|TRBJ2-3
CASSLAATDTQYF
TGCGCCAGCAGCTTGGCCGCCACAGATACGCAGTATTTT
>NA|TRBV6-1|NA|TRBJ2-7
CASSPFGNSYEQYF
TGTGCCAGCTCACCCTTCGGCAACAGCTACGAGCAGTACTTC
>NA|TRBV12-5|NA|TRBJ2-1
CASGFPSGLGYNEQFF
TGTGCTAGTGGTTTCCCCTCGGGTTTGGGGTACAATGAGCAGTTCTTC
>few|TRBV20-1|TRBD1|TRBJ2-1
CSAAGGADNEQFF
TGCAGTGCCGCAGGGGGCGCCGACAATGAGCAGTTCTTC
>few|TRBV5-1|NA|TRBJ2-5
CACRVSPQETQYF
TGCGCCTGCCGGGTTAGCCCTCAAGAGACCCAGTACTTC
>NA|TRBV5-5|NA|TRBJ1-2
CASSPPDRPSLGTF
TGTGCCAGCAGCCCCCCGGATAGGCCCTCTCTGGGCACCTTC
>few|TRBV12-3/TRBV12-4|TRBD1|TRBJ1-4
CASSFRDRDEKLFF
TGTGCCAGCAGCTTTCGGGACAGGGATGAAAAACTGTTTTTT
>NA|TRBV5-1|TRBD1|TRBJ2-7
CASSFGGTGAYEQYF
TGCGCCAGCAGCTTTGGAGGGACAGGGGCCTACGAGCAGTACTTC
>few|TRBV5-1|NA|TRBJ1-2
CASNTDPGVYGYTF
TGCGCCAGCAATACAGATCCCGGGGTCTATGGCTACACCTTC